What follows are 21 T cell receptor beta chains derived from one specimen sequenced in a study of Graves' ophthalmopathy and Graves' hyperthyroidism. The authors amplified TCR beta CDR3 regions, and they did so from RNA transcripts for repertoire sequencing. Scientists carried out first-round RT-PCR using HTBI primers and then a second-round multiplex PCR. One entry per CDR3 protein, called by TCRdb with MiXCR from the multiplex PCR reads. The sample comprises about 740,000 distinct CDR3 sequences, roughly 40% of which are singletons, and 40% to 45% rests with the top ten. Specimen: peripheral blood. Every receptor here comes from an adult man with Graves' ophthalmopathy.

This sequence joins TRBV2 and TRBJ1-2, with D unclear. The V gene's germline CDR1 is SNHLY and CDR2 FYNNEI. V dropped 5 bases and J dropped 0 bases, with 25 bases sitting between them. The CDR3 loop spans 19 amino acids. In nucleotides, the CDR3 is TGTGCCAGCAGTTACTCGAAACGCGAACGCGGGCGGGCTAACTATGGCTACACCTTC. It yields the protein CASSYSKRERGRANYGYTF.

This clonotype has at least ten counts. V usage is TRBV20-1 and J usage is TRBJ1-5; 7 bases agree with TRBD1. J gave up 6 bases and V 6 bases, and 8 bases lay outside the gene matches. This CDR3 has 13 amino acids. CDR1 is DFQATT and CDR2 is SNEGSKA in the germline V gene (reference sequence). The CDR3: CSARQGVTQPQHF. CDR3 coding DNA: TGCAGTGCGAGACAGGGTGTCACTCAGCCCCAGCATTTT.

The chain joins TRBV7-2 to TRBJ2-7, with no clear D. Germline V CDR1 and CDR2: SGHTA, FQGNSA. The V gene lost 5 bases and the J gene lost 7 bases, with 12 bases spanning the gap. This CDR3 comprises 12 residues. CDR3 DNA sequence: TGTGCCAGCAGCGATTCCTACAATGAGCAGTACTTC. Protein sequence: CASSDSYNEQYF.

This chain joins TRBV24-1 and TRBJ2-5; D might be TRBD1 (5 bases). This CDR3 contains 13 residues. V was shortened by 4 bases and J by 5 bases, with 10 bases between the two germline ends. CDR1 is KGHDR and CDR2 is SFDVKD in the germline V gene. DNA for the CDR3: TGTGCCACCAGTGACAGGTCAGGGGAGACCCAGTACTTC. As protein: CATSDRSGETQYF.

The chain has TRBV10-3 and TRBJ2-3; D unclear. Germline loops: CDR1 ENHRY, CDR2 SYGVKD. Trimming left V 6 bases short and J 5 bases short, with 9 bases between. The CDR3 spans 12 residues. CDR3: CAIRPLGDTQYF. CDR3 nucleotide sequence: TGTGCCATCAGACCTCTAGGAGATACGCAGTATTTT.

As to this clonotype: The junction shows a germline mismatch at one end, possibly a read error. The rearrangement links TRBV7-3 to TRBJ2-7; D may be TRBD1 or TRBD2 (6 bases each). CDR3 size: 15 residues. Germline-derived CDR1 and CDR2 are SGHTA and FQGTGA. The CDR3 spells CASSLVSGASYEQYF. The DNA for the CDR3 is TGCGCCAGCAGCTTGGTTTCGGGGGCCTCCTACGAGCAGTACTTC.

This clonotype was picked up many times. The chain has TRBV15 and TRBJ1-1; 7 positions match TRBD1. This CDR3 comprises 14 residues. Trimming at V came to 3 bases and at J to 4 bases, leaving 5 bases not matched to a gene. Germline values: CDR1 LNHNV, CDR2 YYDKDF (reference sequence). In nucleotides, the CDR3 is TGTGCCACCAGCAGGGACAGGCAGGCCACTGAAGCTTTCTTT. Its protein product is CATSRDRQATEAFF.

This clonotype has at least ten counts. The V and J genes are TRBV7-9 and TRBJ1-1; D unclear. The germline gives CDR1 SEHNR, CDR2 FQNEAQ (reference sequence). The CDR3 covers 16 residues. V was clipped by 5 bases and J by 7 bases, with 23 bases between them. This chain's CDR3 is CASSPWAGTLRSEAFF. The CDR3 DNA reads as TGTGCCAGCAGCCCCTGGGCAGGCACGCTTCGGAGTGAAGCTTTCTTT.

This clonotype was seen many times. CDR3 region: CASSQQSSTPLHF. DNA of the CDR3: TGTGCCAGCAGCCAACAGAGCAGCACACCCCTCCACTTT. The chain recombines TRBV14 with TRBJ1-6; unclear D gene. This CDR3 is 13 amino acids long. Germline V gene data show CDR1 as SGHDN and CDR2 as FVKESK. V lost 2 bases and J 11 bases, leaving 10 bases between the germline ends.

The chain joins TRBV2 to TRBJ2-6; 10 bases match TRBD1. The CDR3 is 18 residues long. Trimming took 6 bases from V and 0 from J; bases not matched to a gene: 8. Per the germline V gene, CDR1 is SNHLY and CDR2 is FYNNEI. CDR3 in DNA: TGTGCCAGCAGAGCCGGGACAGGGGCAACCTCTGGGGCCAACGTCCTGACTTTC. Protein sequence: CASRAGTGATSGANVLTF.

This clonotype appeared once. This chain links TRBV6-5 with TRBJ1-2, with TRBD1 as a possible D gene (6 bases). CDR1 is MNHEY, CDR2 SVGAGI, per germline. The ends were cut back, 11 bases at V and 3 bases at J, with 16 bases in the middle. The length of the CDR3 is 13 residues. The CDR3 loop is CASGGPRDYGYTF. The CDR3 DNA follows: TGTGCCTCTGGGGGCCCAAGGGACTATGGCTACACCTTC.

The chain links TRBV11-1 to TRBJ2-5; no firm D call. The CDR3 totals 14 residues. V was pared by 2 bases and J by 1 base, with 8 bases between. CDR1 and CDR2 (germline): SGHAT, FQDESV (reference sequence). The CDR3 loop is CASSLPSLQETQYF. The CDR3 region has the DNA TGTGCCAGCAGCTTACCGAGTCTCCAAGAGACCCAGTACTTC. The full variable domain, in which reference TRBV11-1 and TRBJ2-5 provide the parts outside the CDR3, is EAEVAQSPRYKITEKSQAVAFWCDPISGHATLYWYRQILGQGPELLVQFQDESVVDDSQLPKDRFSAERLKGVDSTLKIQPAELGDSAMYLCASSLPSLQETQYFGPGTRLLVL.

In its sample, this clonotype was seen a few times. CDR3 nucleotides: TGCAGCGATCAGACTAGCGGGGTATCAGATACGCAGTATTTT. Translating it yields CSDQTSGVSDTQYF. The chain has TRBV29-1 and TRBJ2-3; 11 nucleotides agree with TRBD2. The CDR3 has 14 amino acids. Germline CDR1 is SQVTM and CDR2 is ANQGSEA. V lost 7 bases to trimming and J lost 4 bases; unmatched junction nucleotides: 7.

As to this clonotype: The junction shows a germline mismatch at one end, possibly a read error. J is TRBJ2-5 and V is TRBV10-3, with D uncertain. Germline values: CDR1 ENHRY, CDR2 SYGVKD. This CDR3 has 12 amino acids. CDR3 region: CASSYALETQYF. The CDR3 region has the DNA TGTGCCAGCAGTTACGCGTTAGAGACCCAGTACTTC.

The chain carries TRBV2 and TRBJ1-4, with 10 nucleotides matching TRBD1. Trimming removed 6 bases from V and 16 bases from J; junction bases left unmatched: 14. Per germline, CDR1 SNHLY and CDR2 FYNNEI. There are 14 residues in the CDR3. CDR3 sequence reads: CASSLGTGDPKKFF. The CDR3 coding sequence is TGTGCCAGCAGCTTAGGGACAGGGGATCCCAAAAAGTTTTTT.

CDR3 bases: TGTGCCAGCAGTTCACAGCAAGAGACCCAGTACTTC. As protein: CASSSQQETQYF. The genes are TRBV12-3 or TRBV12-4 and TRBJ2-5, with D hard to call. Trimming left V 4 bases short and J 2 bases short, with 5 bases between. The CDR3 totals 12 residues.

This clonotype showed up just a few times. This chain connects TRBV29-1 to TRBJ2-2; 12 bases line up with TRBD2. The CDR3 has 16 residues. J lost 0 bases, V lost 6 bases, and 5 bases had no gene match. Germline assignment: CDR1 SQVTM and CDR2 ANQGSEA. CDR3 bases: TGCAGCGTGGGGACTAGCGGGCGTTCGAACACCGGGGAGCTGTTTTTT. Amino acids: CSVGTSGRSNTGELFF.

The chain couples TRBV5-1 to TRBJ2-7; D tentatively reads TRBD1 or TRBD2 (6 bases each). V lost 0 bases and J lost 8, with 15 bases in between. There are 14 residues in the CDR3. CDR1 and CDR2 (germline): SGHRS, YFSETQ. CDR3 region: CASSLVQVGGKQYF. The CDR3 nucleotides read TGCGCCAGCAGCTTGGTGCAGGTGGGGGGCAAGCAGTACTTC.

Concerning this clonotype itself: An end of the junction differs from the germline gene, which may be a read error. The chain couples TRBV10-2 to TRBJ2-7; TRBD1 matches 11 bases. The germline gives CDR1 WSHSY, CDR2 SAAADI. CDR3 length: 15 residues. CDR3 protein: CASSSRGQGVGEQYF. The DNA for the CDR3 is TGTGCCAGCAGCTCAAGGGGACAGGGGGTGGGCGAGCAGTACTTC.

A few counts support this clonotype. V and J are TRBV19 and TRBJ2-5; D possibly corresponds to TRBD2 (5 bases). The CDR3 is 13 residues long. V was clipped by 5 bases and J by 5 bases, with 12 bases between them. Germline CDR1 and CDR2: LNHDA and SQIVND (reference sequence). For the CDR3, the DNA is TGTGCCAGTAGTGAGGCTAGCCGGGAGACCCAGTACTTC. It codes for CASSEASRETQYF.

This clonotype appeared many times. The V and J genes are TRBV6-6 and TRBJ1-6, with D unresolved. Trimming took off 5 bases at V and 13 bases at J, with 15 bases between the two ends. The CDR3 contains 13 residues. Per germline, CDR1 MNHNY and CDR2 SVGAGI (reference sequence). CDR3 sequence: CASSEEGARPLHF. DNA for the CDR3: TGTGCCAGCAGTGAAGAAGGAGCGAGGCCCCTCCACTTT.